A selection of T cell receptor beta chains follows, all from one sample in a study of shared clonotypes between healthy human individuals. The protocol was immunoSEQ multiplex PCR, while the TCRdb copy is restricted to in-frame clones and leaves out a portion. The repertoire includes 1 million to 1.3 million clones, more than 75% of them detected once, and 0.5% to 0.65% sits in the top ten. Source material: memory CD4+ T cells from PBMCs. These receptor sequences come from a man between 18 and 35 years old in good health. Some clones in this sample may be carry-over from other donors' samples. Both conserved end residues are part of each CDR3. The D gene is left open where the match is weak. Expanded clones are given a class, and other clones once, few, many or no size at all.

V gene: TRBV7-3; clone size: NA; D gene: NA; CDR3 length: 13; J gene: TRBJ1-1; CDR3 DNA: TGTGCCAGCAGCTTAAGTTGGGAGGCTGAAGCTTTCTTT; CDR3 protein: CASSLSWEAEAFF
V gene: TRBV5-4; clone size: NA; D gene: TRBD1; CDR3 length: 16; J gene: TRBJ2-5; CDR3 DNA: TGTGCCAGCACCTTACCTGGGACAGGGGTCCAAGAGACCCAGTACTTC; CDR3 protein: CASTLPGTGVQETQYF
V gene: TRBV27; clone size: NA; D gene: NA; CDR3 length: 16; J gene: TRBJ1-3; CDR3 DNA: TGTGCCAGTTCGCCGGGACGGGGGTTCTCTGGAAACACCATATATTTT; CDR3 protein: CASSPGRGFSGNTIYF
V gene: TRBV6-5; clone size: once; D gene: NA; CDR3 length: 15; J gene: TRBJ2-1; CDR3 DNA: TGTGCCAGCAGTTCCCTCCGCCAGGGTCGCAGTGAGCAGTTCTTC; CDR3 protein: CASSSLRQGRSEQFF
V gene: TRBV28; clone size: NA; D gene: NA; CDR3 length: 14; J gene: TRBJ2-3; CDR3 DNA: TGTGCCAGCAGTTTACCGACAGTTACAGATACGCAGTATTTT; CDR3 protein: CASSLPTVTDTQYF
V gene: TRBV7-3; clone size: NA; D gene: TRBD2; CDR3 length: 17; J gene: TRBJ2-6; CDR3 DNA: TGTGCCAGCAGCTTAAGTCTAGCGGGCTCTGGGGCCAACGTCCTGACTTTC; CDR3 protein: CASSLSLAGSGANVLTF
V gene: TRBV10-3; clone size: NA; D gene: NA; CDR3 length: 16; J gene: TRBJ1-2; CDR3 DNA: TGTGCCACCCGCCCGGCGACTGAAATAGTTAACTATGGCTACACCTTC; CDR3 protein: CATRPATEIVNYGYTF
V gene: TRBV2; clone size: NA; D gene: TRBD2; CDR3 length: 15; J gene: TRBJ2-2; CDR3 DNA: TGTGCCAGCAGTTTTAGCGGGAGAGACACCGGGGAGCTGTTTTTT; CDR3 protein: CASSFSGRDTGELFF
V gene: TRBV4-1; clone size: NA; D gene: TRBD2; CDR3 length: 14; J gene: TRBJ2-1; CDR3 DNA: TGCGCCAGCAGCCAACCGACTAGCGGGCCCCTGCAGTTCTTC; CDR3 protein: CASSQPTSGPLQFF
V gene: TRBV7-8; clone size: NA; D gene: NA; CDR3 length: 14; J gene: TRBJ1-1; CDR3 DNA: TGTGCCAGCAGCTCGGGGGGAGGGGACACTGAAGCTTTCTTT; CDR3 protein: CASSSGGGDTEAFF
V gene: TRBV7-9; clone size: NA; D gene: TRBD2; CDR3 length: 14; J gene: TRBJ2-1; CDR3 DNA: TGTGCCAGCAGCTTAACTCAAGCGGGAGGTTCCTCGTTCTTC; CDR3 protein: CASSLTQAGGSSFF
V gene: TRBV5-1; clone size: NA; D gene: TRBD2; CDR3 length: 16; J gene: TRBJ2-3; CDR3 DNA: TGCGCCAGCAGCTTGGGACTAGCGGAAAGCACAGATACGCAGTATTTT; CDR3 protein: CASSLGLAESTDTQYF
V gene: TRBV6-5; clone size: NA; D gene: TRBD1; CDR3 length: 15; J gene: TRBJ2-7; CDR3 DNA: TGTGCCAGCAGTTACTTGGGGGACAGGGGTAACGAGCAGTACTTC; CDR3 protein: CASSYLGDRGNEQYF
V gene: TRBV28; clone size: NA; D gene: NA; CDR3 length: 12; J gene: TRBJ1-5; CDR3 DNA: TGTGCCACCGAATATGGTCATCAGCCCCAGCATTTT; CDR3 protein: CATEYGHQPQHF
V gene: TRBV7-3; clone size: NA; D gene: NA; CDR3 length: 14; J gene: TRBJ2-3; CDR3 DNA: TGTGCCAGCAGCCCCGCCTCTAGGGCAGATACGCAGTATTTT; CDR3 protein: CASSPASRADTQYF
V gene: TRBV10-1; clone size: many; D gene: NA; CDR3 length: 11; J gene: TRBJ1-2; CDR3 DNA: TGCGCCAGCGACAGGCCCTATGGCTACACCTTC; CDR3 protein: CASDRPYGYTF
V gene: TRBV15; clone size: few; D gene: NA; CDR3 length: 14; J gene: TRBJ1-5; CDR3 DNA: TGTGCCACCAGCAGAGATTTGGGGGCCCCTGCCCAGCATTTT; CDR3 protein: CATSRDLGAPAQHF
V gene: TRBV10-3; clone size: NA; D gene: NA; CDR3 length: 15; J gene: TRBJ2-7; CDR3 DNA: TGTGCCATCAGTGAGCTGGCCAGGGGTAGGAACGAGCAGTACTTC; CDR3 protein: CAISELARGRNEQYF
V gene: TRBV7-9; clone size: NA; D gene: NA; CDR3 length: 12; J gene: TRBJ2-1; CDR3 DNA: TGTGCCAGCAGCTCCCTAGAGGTTGAGCAGTTCTTC; CDR3 protein: CASSSLEVEQFF
V gene: TRBV28; clone size: once; D gene: NA; CDR3 length: 10; J gene: TRBJ2-7; CDR3 DNA: TGTGCCAGCAGTCGGAACGAGCAGTACTTC; CDR3 protein: CASSRNEQYF
V gene: TRBV7-9; clone size: NA; D gene: NA; CDR3 length: 14; J gene: TRBJ1-4; CDR3 DNA: TGTGCCAGCAGTCGTAGCACCCGGGTTGAAAAACTGTTTTTT; CDR3 protein: CASSRSTRVEKLFF
V gene: TRBV7-9; clone size: NA; D gene: TRBD2; CDR3 length: 19; J gene: TRBJ2-4; CDR3 DNA: TGTGCCAGCAGCTTAGGGGCTAGCGGTTTTACTCTAGCCAAAAACATTCAGTACTTC; CDR3 protein: CASSLGASGFTLAKNIQYF
V gene: TRBV29-1; clone size: NA; D gene: NA; CDR3 length: 13; J gene: TRBJ1-2; CDR3 DNA: TGCAGCGTCGGGATTACTCGAAACTATGGCTACACCTTC; CDR3 protein: CSVGITRNYGYTF
V gene: TRBV11-2; clone size: NA; D gene: TRBD2; CDR3 length: 18; J gene: TRBJ2-7; CDR3 DNA: TGTGCCAGCAGCTTAGATCTCGCGGGAGGTACCATCTCCTACGAGCAGTACTTC; CDR3 protein: CASSLDLAGGTISYEQYF
V gene: TRBV7-9; clone size: NA; D gene: NA; CDR3 length: 13; J gene: TRBJ1-2; CDR3 DNA: TGTGCCAGCAGCAGTACAGGGCGGGACGGCTACACCTTC; CDR3 protein: CASSSTGRDGYTF
V gene: TRBV7-9; clone size: NA; D gene: TRBD1; CDR3 length: 15; J gene: TRBJ1-5; CDR3 DNA: TGTGCCAGCAGCTTAGGACAGGGGATTAATCAGCCCCAGCATTTT; CDR3 protein: CASSLGQGINQPQHF
V gene: TRBV25-1; clone size: NA; D gene: NA; CDR3 length: 13; J gene: TRBJ2-7; CDR3 DNA: TGTGCCTCCTTCGGGGGCGCATCCTACGAGCAGTACTTC; CDR3 protein: CASFGGASYEQYF
V gene: TRBV9; clone size: few; D gene: NA; CDR3 length: 14; J gene: TRBJ2-3; CDR3 DNA: TGTGCCAGCAGCGTAGCGTCTAGCACAGATACGCAGTATTTT; CDR3 protein: CASSVASSTDTQYF
V gene: TRBV2; clone size: NA; D gene: NA; CDR3 length: 14; J gene: TRBJ1-1; CDR3 DNA: TGTGCCAGCAGTGAAGCAGGTCAAGACACTGAAGCTTTCTTT; CDR3 protein: CASSEAGQDTEAFF
V gene: TRBV27; clone size: NA; D gene: NA; CDR3 length: 14; J gene: TRBJ2-3; CDR3 DNA: TGTGCCAGCAGTTTTCTAGCCCGCACAGATACGCAGTATTTT; CDR3 protein: CASSFLARTDTQYF
V gene: TRBV6-1; clone size: NA; D gene: TRBD2; CDR3 length: 15; J gene: TRBJ2-3; CDR3 DNA: TGTGCCAGCGAGACTAGCGGGAGGGCCACAGATACGCAGTATTTT; CDR3 protein: CASETSGRATDTQYF
V gene: TRBV5-1; clone size: NA; D gene: TRBD2; CDR3 length: 15; J gene: TRBJ2-1; CDR3 DNA: TGCGCCAGCAGCGAAGGCACTAGCGGCAACAATGAGCAGTTCTTC; CDR3 protein: CASSEGTSGNNEQFF
V gene: TRBV5-1; clone size: NA; D gene: NA; CDR3 length: 17; J gene: TRBJ1-2; CDR3 DNA: TGCGCCAGCAGCTTGGCGCCGGGTGAAGGGTTTAACTATGGCTACACCTTC; CDR3 protein: CASSLAPGEGFNYGYTF
V gene: TRBV27; clone size: few; D gene: TRBD1; CDR3 length: 14; J gene: TRBJ1-2; CDR3 DNA: TGTGCCAGCAGTCCCCTGACAGGGGGCAGTGGCTACACCTTC; CDR3 protein: CASSPLTGGSGYTF
V gene: TRBV2; clone size: NA; D gene: NA; CDR3 length: 14; J gene: TRBJ2-6; CDR3 DNA: TGTGCCAGCCTTCGGGAGTCTGGGGCCAACGTCCTGACTTTC; CDR3 protein: CASLRESGANVLTF
V gene: TRBV6-5; clone size: NA; D gene: TRBD1; CDR3 length: 13; J gene: TRBJ1-2; CDR3 DNA: TGTGCCAGCGGGACAGGGATTGGGGTTGGCTACACCTTC; CDR3 protein: CASGTGIGVGYTF
V gene: TRBV10-3; clone size: NA; D gene: NA; CDR3 length: 13; J gene: TRBJ2-7; CDR3 DNA: TGTGCCATCAGTGAGGGCAGGGGCTACGAGCAGTACTTC; CDR3 protein: CAISEGRGYEQYF
V gene: TRBV13; clone size: many; D gene: NA; CDR3 length: 16; J gene: TRBJ2-3; CDR3 DNA: TGTGCCAGCAGCTTAATGGGGGGGCGCGACACAGATACGCAGTATTTT; CDR3 protein: CASSLMGGRDTDTQYF
V gene: TRBV6-5; clone size: few; D gene: TRBD2; CDR3 length: 15; J gene: TRBJ2-5; CDR3 DNA: TGTGCCAGCAACCGGGGGGGTGGCGGCCAAGAGACCCAGTACTTC; CDR3 protein: CASNRGGGGQETQYF
V gene: TRBV5-5; clone size: NA; D gene: NA; CDR3 length: 13; J gene: TRBJ1-5; CDR3 DNA: TGTGCCAGCAGCTTGGGGAGGGATCAGCCCCAGCATTTT; CDR3 protein: CASSLGRDQPQHF
V gene: TRBV19; clone size: NA; D gene: TRBD2; CDR3 length: 12; J gene: TRBJ2-1; CDR3 DNA: TGTGCCAGTAGTGACCCCGGGACTAGGCGGTTCTTC; CDR3 protein: CASSDPGTRRFF
V gene: TRBV28; clone size: NA; D gene: NA; CDR3 length: 13; J gene: TRBJ2-7; CDR3 DNA: TGTGCCAGCAGTTCCGGGGGTGTCTACGAGCAGTACTTC; CDR3 protein: CASSSGGVYEQYF
V gene: TRBV7-9; clone size: once; D gene: TRBD1; CDR3 length: 16; J gene: TRBJ2-7; CDR3 DNA: TGTGCCAGCAGCTCTCCCCCCCGAGGACAGGCCTACGAGCAGTACTTC; CDR3 protein: CASSSPPRGQAYEQYF
V gene: TRBV18; clone size: NA; D gene: NA; CDR3 length: 14; J gene: TRBJ2-3; CDR3 DNA: TGTGCCAGCTCACCCCCGGGTATGACAGATACGCAGTATTTT; CDR3 protein: CASSPPGMTDTQYF
V gene: TRBV6-1; clone size: once; D gene: NA; CDR3 length: 13; J gene: TRBJ2-7; CDR3 DNA: TGTGCCAGCAGTGCCAACAGGGCCTACGAGCAGTACTTC; CDR3 protein: CASSANRAYEQYF
V gene: TRBV30; clone size: NA; D gene: TRBD1; CDR3 length: 13; J gene: TRBJ1-1; CDR3 DNA: TGTGCCGGATCGGGACAGGTATACACTGAAGCTTTCTTT; CDR3 protein: CAGSGQVYTEAFF
V gene: TRBV4-3; clone size: NA; D gene: TRBD1; CDR3 length: 15; J gene: TRBJ1-2; CDR3 DNA: TGCGCCAGCAGCCAAGGGACAGGGAGGGACTATGGCTACACCTTC; CDR3 protein: CASSQGTGRDYGYTF
V gene: TRBV4-3; clone size: NA; D gene: NA; CDR3 length: 13; J gene: TRBJ1-1; CDR3 DNA: TGCGCCAGCAGCCAAGAGCCCAACACTGAAGCTTTCTTT; CDR3 protein: CASSQEPNTEAFF
V gene: TRBV19; clone size: NA; D gene: NA; CDR3 length: 13; J gene: TRBJ1-1; CDR3 DNA: TGTGCCAGTAGTATAGTCGAGGACACTGAAGCTTTCTTT; CDR3 protein: CASSIVEDTEAFF
V gene: TRBV25-1; clone size: NA; D gene: TRBD1; CDR3 length: 17; J gene: TRBJ2-5; CDR3 DNA: TGTGCCAGCAGTGAATCGGACGCAGGACAGGGGGCTGAGACCCAGTACTTC; CDR3 protein: CASSESDAGQGAETQYF